This TCR beta chain was profiled in a study of cytomegalovirus exposure and HLA in healthy donors (dated 2017 in TCRdb). With respect to the entire study: According to an earlier analysis of a few hundred of the donors, about 190 million T cells yielded 100 million or so unique TCR beta sequences and about 300 Gb of sequence data. An early release covering some 640 HLA-typed donors comprised roughly 300 gigabases of sequencing data and tens of millions of unique TCR sequences. The genetic ancestry cluster associated with self-reported Caucasian donors included 70% to 85% of the 300 to 450 genotyped donors. The study aimed to test whether cataloging public T cell receptors could reveal signatures of past pathogen exposure. Using immunosequencing, the study profiled T cell repertoires from roughly 650 subjects and related those repertoires to cytomegalovirus serostatus. Besides the first cohort of more than 650 subjects, a separate validation cohort made up of roughly 120 different subjects was used. High-throughput TCR immunosequencing, statistical association of individual TCRs with disease status, and machine learning were combined to predict cytomegalovirus infection status. To study patterns of TCR occurrence, a later analysis re-analyzed previously published TCR beta repertoires from 700 or so donors and added high-resolution HLA genotyping. Rather than drawing on any new phenotypic data, the later analysis identified candidate immune exposures from TCR beta sequences and the way those sequences occurred across donors. To decide whether each TCR beta V gene segment behaved as functional or pseudogenic, an earlier analysis of nearly 600 of the donors relied on high-throughput TCR beta sequencing. Donor age, sex, ethnicity and CMV serostatus were collected together with the repertoire data. A later genetic analysis used genome-wide SNP genotypes for about three fifths of the 666 donors, treating that subset as a discovery cohort. All discovery cohort repertoires had been generated using a single sequencing platform. Both class I and class II loci were covered by HLA typing, at four-digit resolution. The number of typed donors differed by locus: roughly 629-640 for A, B, C, DRB1 and DQB1; some 540 for DQA1; 606 for DPA1; and roughly 470 for DPB1. Roughly 5 DR-DQ haplotypes were handled as single units for association and clustering because linkage in the cohort was strong. Among roughly 400 genotyped donors of the cohort, an average of about 240,000 unique TCR beta nucleotide sequences were sequenced per donor, about a sixth of them non-productive. What the work shows at the level of the full study, not this receptor alone: Assigning TCR associations to individual alleles was difficult when HLA alleles, especially DR and DQ, strongly co-occurred. Because counts were too low, some 17 rarely observed V segments, including chromosome 9 orphons, were left out of the earlier analysis of 500 to 750 of the donors. Roughly uniform sequencing depth across donors was assumed in presence/absence analyses, although this assumption may not hold. In an earlier analysis of 450 to 750 of the donors, most TCR beta V segments appeared in productive rearrangements about 90% or about 30% of the time, broadly matching IMGT annotations. The cohort was sequenced for TCR beta chains only, and without alpha or paired-chain data the features that could be detected were limited. Specific HLA alleles were associated with about 17,000 TCR beta sequences at a false discovery rate of 0.05 in a later analysis. A later genetic analysis reported fewer N-insertions in productive TCRs among donors in an Asian-associated ancestry cluster than the roughly 700-donor mean. A cluster of highly shared sequence variants was judged likely to represent a technical artifact of the sequencing pipeline. The only immune exposure information available for the cohort was CMV serostatus. In vitro tests confirmed that a few of the cytomegalovirus-associated TCR beta chains recognize cytomegalovirus antigens. Compared with equally common non-associated chains, HLA-associated TCR beta chains in a later analysis were more clonally expanded and had lower generation probabilities. Some IMGT-functional V segments, including TRBV6-2 and TRBV6-3, could not be told apart with the 87-base-pair reads, so those segments were excluded. A further reported finding was that TCR beta sequences accurately predicted the HLA-A and HLA-B alleles for most subjects in the first cohort. A later analysis reported that several top co-occurrence clusters appeared linked to parvovirus B19, influenza, CMV and Epstein-Barr virus. The authors suggested that the approach could potentially be generalized to other disease states and immunological phenotypes. A total of about 150 TCR beta chains were listed by the study as associated with cytomegalovirus. According to a later analysis, TCR association rates differed among HLA loci, with DRB1 alleles showing the most associated TCRs and HLA-C alleles showing the fewest. Cytomegalovirus status was reported to be diagnosed by the classifier with high specificity and sensitivity in both the original and validation cohorts. An association between a missense DCLRE1C variant and V-gene and J-gene trimming of TCR beta chains was found in a later genetic analysis and replicated in an independent cohort. Linkage disequilibrium might explain the correlated functional status among segregating V segments, but an unknown experimental factor could not be excluded. According to a later analysis, most CMV-associated TCR beta chains appeared to be HLA-restricted, and the HLA associations seemed to be driven largely by CMV exposure. Most TCR sequences were observed very rarely across donors, whereas some public TCRs were present in many individuals. HLA typing was unavailable for some donors at each locus, so association tests used only the typed subset.

The library was generated by the immunoSEQ multiplex PCR assay. The multiplex PCR relied on a mix of 60 forward primers for TCR Vbeta segments and 13 reverse primers for TCR Jbeta segments. The CDR3 region of rearranged TCR beta genes was amplified from genomic DNA by a multiplex PCR assay. Amplified TCR beta libraries were sequenced as 87-base-pair reads on the Illumina HiSeq System. On the authors' methods: In a later analysis, 70 million to 95 million unique TCR beta chains were counted across the approximately 640 repertoires, and roughly 10 million of these chains were shared by at least two donors. A nearest-neighbor algorithm error-corrected the raw reads and collapsed the reads into unique sequences, merging closely related sequences to remove PCR and sequencing errors. Alignment of CDR3 sequences to IMGT reference sequences was used to assign V, D and J gene segments. For a sequence to be retained, a match of at least six nucleotides to both a V gene segment and a J gene segment was required. Rearrangements were called productive when the CDR3 lacked stop codons and stayed in frame with V and J; all others were non-productive. Following IMGT convention, CDR3 was defined as the stretch from the second conserved V-encoded cysteine to the conserved J-encoded phenylalanine. The earlier analysis of a few hundred of the donors excluded sequences that lacked an unambiguous match to a single V gene segment. An earlier analysis of a few hundred of the donors called V segments functional above 56.7% productive rearrangements and segregating when the between-donor standard deviation exceeded 5%. A statistical classification framework was built for diagnosing cytomegalovirus status from the catalog of TCR beta chain sequences. A later analysis assigned V and J genes by comparing TCR nucleotide sequences with IMGT/GENE-DB human TR gene sequences. The TCRdist pipeline was used in a later analysis to assign CDR3 sequences and most-parsimonious VDJ recombination scenarios. A later analysis defined each TCR beta chain by its CDR3 amino acid sequence plus V-gene family, and excluded reads lacking a unique V-gene family. To address suspected cross-contamination and a sequencing artifact, a later analysis removed roughly 580 highly shared, low-generation-probability nucleotide sequences. In a later analysis, a clonal expansion index for each public chain was calculated from normalized within-repertoire ranks of inferred template counts. In a later analysis, generation probabilities were computed with a VDJ recombination model fitted to out-of-frame rearrangements, and the resulting probabilities were checked against IGoR. A later analysis scored TCR-TCR, TCR-HLA and TCR-CMV co-occurrence with hypergeometric tests, applying a repertoire-size bias correction to TCR pairs. False discovery rates were estimated in a later analysis by permuting HLA or CMV assignments 20 times. In a later analysis, co-occurring TCRs were grouped using DBSCAN, with TCRdist sequence similarity added in when clustering inside HLA-allele-positive subsets. Repertoires with fewer than 30,000 or more than 120,000 public chains were left out of co-occurrence clustering, as were five repertoires with anomalous nucleotide sharing. TCRdb obtained this table from immuneACCESS and retained in-frame rearrangements with V and J assigned. These tables miss some clones; where compared with another copy, unresolved V genes account for less than half of the shortfall, and the remainder is unexplained. The V and J calls and clone size are taken from that table; D and trimming were inferred from the DNA. Across this sample there are some 190,000 clones, with roughly 83% seen only once. Of the sample, approximately 1.2% falls within the top ten clones.

The CDR3 starts with the cysteine, ends with the phenylalanine, and has 10 residues. Only the CDR3 DNA is retained, 30 bases long and in frame from the first base. The germline ends are 9 bases apart after V is trimmed by 3 bases and J by 10 bases. Taken from the germline V gene (reference sequence), the CDR1 and CDR2 loops are DFQATT and SNEGSKA. The cohort was made up of roughly 670 healthy bone marrow donors. Cohort members were all nominally healthy when sampled, although unrecorded immune exposures were likely present. The donor tested CMV seronegative and was one of the 352 seronegative cohort members. A peripheral blood sample was collected from each donor, and TCR beta sequencing was performed on peripheral blood mononuclear cells. The Qiagen DNeasy Blood Extraction Kit was used to extract genomic DNA from the blood cell samples. For this clone: Its antigen remains undetermined. Base qualities were left out, and no much larger clone turns up one base away.

The V and J genes are TRBV20-1 and TRBJ1-1, and possibly TRBD1, on 6 matching bases. This TCR came from a boy aged 2 to 9 in good health and CMV-seronegative. The sample consisted of PBMCs. CDR3 protein: CSARGRGAFF. The sequenced DNA: TGCAGTGCTAGGGGCAGGGGAGCTTTCTTT.